This T cell receptor beta chain stems from a study of T cell repertoires in cytomegalovirus infection. Findings and limits, study-wide: Identification of carriers of CMV plus the relevant HLA was performed using cumulative public TCR beta family frequency.

CDR3 length: 12 residues. The junction had 1 base not matched to a gene; V was cut back by 4 bases and J by 4 bases. The germline CDR1 and CDR2 sequences are SQVTM and ANQGSEA. Points on this clonotype: The antigen is undetermined.

TCRdb re-called the reads with MiXCR, one entry per CDR3 protein. This table holds roughly 800,000 distinct CDR3 sequences, about 29% found once. This sample comprised cultured CD8+ T cells from PBMCs, obtained from culture after CMV antigen stimulation. This chain joins TRBV29-1 and TRBJ2-1; 7 positions match TRBD2. This clonotype was obtained from a human donor in good health (CMV status not recorded). Some clones in this sample may be carry-over from other donors' samples. CDR3 sequence (DNA): TGCAGCGTTGGGGGGGGTTACAATGAGCAGTTCTTC. Translation: CSVGGGYNEQFF.